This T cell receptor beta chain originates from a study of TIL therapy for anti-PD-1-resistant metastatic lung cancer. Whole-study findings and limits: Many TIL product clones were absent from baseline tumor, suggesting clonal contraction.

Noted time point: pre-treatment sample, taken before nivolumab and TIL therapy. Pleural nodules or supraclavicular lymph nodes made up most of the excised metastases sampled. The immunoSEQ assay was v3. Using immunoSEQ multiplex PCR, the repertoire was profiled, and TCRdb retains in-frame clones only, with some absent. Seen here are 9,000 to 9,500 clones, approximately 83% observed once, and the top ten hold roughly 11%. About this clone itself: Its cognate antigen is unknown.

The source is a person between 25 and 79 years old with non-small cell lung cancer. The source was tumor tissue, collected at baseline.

In nucleotides, the CDR3 is TGTGCCATCAGTAAGGACAGGACATACACCGGGGAGCTGTTTTTT. This translates into CAISKDRTYTGELFF. This chain links TRBV10-3 with TRBJ2-2; TRBD1 agrees at 7 bases. The CDR3 length is 15 residues. From germline, CDR1 is ENHRY and CDR2 SYGVKD. V shed 5 bases, J shed 3 bases, and the junction held 6 bases outside the gene matches.